This T cell receptor (beta chain) comes out of a study of cytomegalovirus exposure and HLA in healthy donors. Study findings and constraints: The listing of about 150 TCR beta chains classed them as cytomegalovirus-associated.

This clone was counted a single time. The antigen remains unidentified. This CDR3 is built from 16 residues. From germline, CDR1 is LNHNV and CDR2 YYDKDF (reference sequence). V was cut by 4 bases and J by 8 bases, with 21 bases left in between. Assay: immunoSEQ multiplex PCR; the TCRdb copy retains only in-frame clones and omits some. The sample records 76,000 or so clones, approximately 94% being singletons. The clonotype originates from a woman younger than 30 in good health and CMV-seropositive. Sample: PBMCs. This chain uses TRBV15 with TRBJ2-1; D may be TRBD2 (5 bases). The CDR3 sequence: CATSIGEGHGVDEQFF. Written as DNA, the CDR3 is TGTGCCACCAGCATTGGTGAGGGTCACGGTGTCGATGAGCAGTTCTTC.